The T cell receptor beta chain described here comes from a study of cytomegalovirus exposure and HLA in healthy donors. Notes on the study in general: The study reported that TCR beta sequences accurately predicted HLA-A and HLA-B alleles in most subjects. Apart from CMV serostatus, no immune exposure information was available.

Researchers ran the PCR with 60 Vbeta and 13 Jbeta primers. Profiling relied on immunoSEQ multiplex PCR, and the TCRdb table lists in-frame clones only, not all of them. The table includes about 140,000 clones, around 81% detected once. Turning to this clone: No antigen is known for it.

The clonotype comes from a man aged 40-55 years in good health and CMV-seropositive. The sample was PBMCs.

The CDR3 is CASSQDFIRGSTEAFF. CDR3 sequence (DNA): TGCGCCAGCAGCCAAGACTTTATCAGGGGAAGTACTGAAGCTTTCTTT. The chain employs TRBV4-1 and TRBJ1-1; perhaps TRBD1 as D (6 bases). The V and J ends lost 0 bases and 5 bases respectively, with 16 bases between them. Germline values: CDR1 MGHRA, CDR2 YSYEKL. The CDR3 totals 16 residues.